Here is one T cell receptor beta chain with its context. This table comes from immunoSEQ multiplex PCR, and its TCRdb copy is limited to in-frame clones, with some not included. The table lists approximately 240,000 clones, approximately 80% of them singletons. J lost 9 bases, V lost 3 bases, and 5 bases had no gene match. Germline values: CDR1 SGHDN, CDR2 FVKESK. The CDR3 spans 13 residues. The data are from a study of blood T cell repertoires in COVID-19. About the study: From the United States, Italy and Spain came samples of acute and convalescent COVID-19.

Material for sequencing was peripheral blood. The sequence was collected from a woman in her thirties or forties with active or convalescent COVID-19. The chain recombines TRBV14 with TRBJ2-4, with TRBD1 matching over 7 bases. The CDR3 here is CASSHDRVSIQYF. CDR3 in DNA: TGTGCCAGCAGCCACGACAGGGTGAGCATTCAGTACTTC.